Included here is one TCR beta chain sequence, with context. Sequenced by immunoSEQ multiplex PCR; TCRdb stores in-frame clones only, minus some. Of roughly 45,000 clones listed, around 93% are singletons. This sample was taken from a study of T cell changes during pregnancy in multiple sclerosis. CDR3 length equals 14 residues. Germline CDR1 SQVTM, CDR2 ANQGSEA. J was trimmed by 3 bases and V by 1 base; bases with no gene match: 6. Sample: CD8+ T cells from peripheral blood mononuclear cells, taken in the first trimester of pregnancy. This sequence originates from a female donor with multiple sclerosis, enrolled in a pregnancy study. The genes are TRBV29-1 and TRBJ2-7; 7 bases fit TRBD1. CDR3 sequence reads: CSVEASGTDYEQYF. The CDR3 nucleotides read TGCAGCGTTGAAGCTTCCGGGACAGACTACGAGCAGTACTTC.